A single sample gave rise to the 21 T cell receptor beta chains below, sequenced in a study of T cells in Graves' hyperthyroidism and ophthalmopathy. The investigators amplified TCR beta CDR3 regions from RNA transcripts. The study used the HTBI primer set for a first-round RT-PCR of the TCR CDR3. TCRdb ran MiXCR on the multiplex PCR reads and lists one entry per CDR3 protein. The repertoire has hundreds of thousands of distinct CDR3 sequences, over 35% of them found once; the top ten carry 8% to 9%. Sequencing used blood. These receptors all stem from a man younger than 35 with Graves' hyperthyroidism.

This clonotype was recorded a few times. This chain links TRBV7-9 with TRBJ2-5, with TRBD1 identical over 8 bases. Germline CDR1 is SEHNR and CDR2 is FQNEAQ (reference sequence). J gave up 0 bases and V 4 bases, and 4 bases lay outside the gene matches. The CDR3 has 15 amino acids. CDR3 region: CASSSGQVYQETQYF. In nucleotides, the CDR3 is TGTGCCAGCAGCTCGGGACAGGTGTACCAAGAGACCCAGTACTTC.

The table lists this clonotype with many counts. J is TRBJ2-7 and V is TRBV7-9; 8 nucleotides agree with TRBD1. CDR1 and CDR2 (germline): SEHNR, FQNEAQ (reference sequence). The CDR3 is made up of 14 amino acids. V lost 3 bases, J lost 2 bases, and 3 bases stayed unmatched. In nucleotides, the CDR3 is TGTGCCAGCAGCTTTGGGACAGGAGCCTACGAGCAGTACTTC. Protein sequence: CASSFGTGAYEQYF.

This chain joins TRBV6-5 and TRBJ2-6, with TRBD1 matching 8 bases. CDR3 size: 13 residues. With 8 bases clipped from V and 9 bases from J, the junction kept 6 bases outside the gene matches. Germline CDR1 and CDR2: MNHEY and SVGAGI. DNA of the CDR3: TGTGCCAGCGGGGACAGGCGGGACAACGTCCTGACTTTC. Its translation is CASGDRRDNVLTF.

The V gene is TRBV19, the J gene TRBJ1-2; 9 positions match TRBD1. With 6 bases clipped from V and 1 base from J, the junction kept 6 bases outside the gene matches. Germline CDR1 and CDR2: LNHDA and SQIVND (reference sequence). The CDR3 covers 15 residues. CDR3 DNA: TGTGCCAGTAGGCCGGACAGGGGACTTAACTATGGCTACACCTTC. Translated: CASRPDRGLNYGYTF.

This clonotype was counted a few times. The chain joins TRBV7-9 to TRBJ2-2, with 9 bases that match TRBD1. Trimming at V came to 5 bases and at J to 2 bases, leaving 12 bases not matched to a gene. The CDR3 is made up of 18 amino acids. The germline gives CDR1 SEHNR, CDR2 FQNEAQ (reference sequence). This CDR3 reads CASSGLEDRGLNTGELFF. CDR3 nucleotides: TGTGCCAGCAGCGGCCTCGAGGACAGGGGACTTAACACCGGGGAGCTGTTTTTT.

The sample holds a few counts of this clonotype. The genes are TRBV5-6 and TRBJ1-5; no reliable D call. Per the germline V gene, CDR1 is SGHDT and CDR2 is YYEEEE. CDR3 length: 15 amino acids. The V end lost 3 bases, the J end lost 2 bases, and 12 bases lay between the germline ends. As DNA, the CDR3 is TGTGCCAGCAGCTCGATTGAACGCGGCAATCAGCCCCAGCATTTT. It encodes CASSSIERGNQPQHF.

In the case of this clonotype: A read error may be the cause here, since a much bigger clone is one base away. CDR3 residues: CASSPVPLVPGVSPLHF. The CDR3 coding sequence is TGTGCCAGCAGCCCTGTGCCCCTAGTGCCGGGCGTTTCACCCCTCCACTTT. The chain uses TRBV7-9 and TRBJ1-6; D ambiguous. CDR1 and CDR2 (germline): SEHNR, FQNEAQ (reference sequence). The V end was cut by 5 bases, the J end by 9 bases, with 23 bases between. The CDR3 runs to 17 residues.

This clonotype was seen only a few times. The V and J genes are TRBV7-2 and TRBJ2-5; possibly TRBD1 or TRBD2 for D (6 bases each). Germline V gene sequence: CDR1 SGHTA, CDR2 FQGNSA. V lost 5 bases to trimming and J lost 2 bases, with 15 bases between them. The CDR3 length is 15 residues. CDR3 protein: CASSLMGAGQETQYF. In nucleotides, the CDR3 is TGTGCCAGCAGCCTGATGGGGGCGGGGCAAGAGACCCAGTACTTC.

This clonotype has more than one count but fewer than ten. The chain uses TRBV3-1 and TRBJ2-7, with TRBD2 matching over 8 bases. Germline CDR1 reads LGHDT; CDR2 reads YNNKEL (reference sequence). V was clipped by 2 bases and J by 6 bases; unmatched bases: 0. CDR3 length: 12 residues. As DNA, the CDR3 is TGTGCCAGCAGCCAAACTAGCGGCGAGCAGTACTTC. It yields the protein CASSQTSGEQYF.

This clonotype has at least ten counts. This chain's CDR3 is CASSLGLQETQYF. DNA for the CDR3: TGTGCCAGCAGCTTAGGCCTTCAAGAGACCCAGTACTTC. V and J are TRBV7-2 and TRBJ2-5; no clear D. The germline V gene has CDR1 SGHTA and CDR2 FQGNSA. Trimming stripped 1 base from V and 2 bases from J, with 5 bases between. The CDR3 covers 13 residues. Together with reference TRBV7-2 and TRBJ2-5, the CDR3 gives the full variable domain: GAGVSQSPSNKVTEKGKDVELRCDPISGHTALYWYRQSLGQGLEFLIYFQGNSAPDKSGLPSDRFSAERTGGSVSTLTIQRTQQEDSAVYLCASSLGLQETQYFGPGTRLLVL.

The J gene is TRBJ1-1, the V gene TRBV6-5; D may be TRBD1 (6 bases). There are 15 residues in the CDR3. Between the trimmed V and J ends, which lost 4 bases and 0 bases, there was a span of 12 bases. CDR1 and CDR2 from the germline V gene are MNHEY and SVGAGI. CDR3 region: CASSWTEIMNTEAFF. The CDR3 coding sequence is TGTGCCAGCAGTTGGACAGAAATCATGAACACTGAAGCTTTCTTT.

The table lists this clonotype with many counts. The V gene is TRBV14, the J gene TRBJ2-5; perhaps TRBD2 as D (6 bases). CDR3 length equals 15 residues. Per germline, CDR1 SGHDN and CDR2 FVKESK. V lost 4 bases to trimming and J lost 4 bases, with 16 bases between them. CDR3 coding DNA: TGTGCCAGCAGCCTAGACCAGGCGGGGTTAGAGACCCAGTACTTC. Its protein is CASSLDQAGLETQYF.

This clonotype was counted only a few times. This chain connects TRBV7-2 to TRBJ2-2; 9 positions agree with TRBD2. With 2 bases clipped from V and 7 bases from J, the junction kept 14 bases outside the gene matches. This CDR3 is 18 amino acids long. Germline V lookup: CDR1 SGHTA, CDR2 FQGNSA. The CDR3 region is CASSLSPRASGINGELFF. In DNA, the CDR3 is TGTGCCAGCAGCTTATCACCTAGGGCTAGCGGGATTAACGGGGAGCTGTTTTTT. Full variable domain (missing parts from reference TRBV7-2 and TRBJ2-2): GAGVSQSPSNKVTEKGKDVELRCDPISGHTALYWYRQSLGQGLEFLIYFQGNSAPDKSGLPSDRFSAERTGGSVSTLTIQRTQQEDSAVYLCASSLSPRASGINGELFFGEGSRLTVL.

This clonotype was seen only once. The chain uses TRBV29-1 and TRBJ1-5; D possibly corresponds to TRBD1 (5 bases). Germline values: CDR1 SQVTM, CDR2 ANQGSEA. The CDR3 is 11 residues long. CDR3 sequence (DNA): TGCAGGCAGGGATACAATCAGCCCCAGCATTTT. Its protein is CRQGYNQPQHF.

The chain has TRBV12-3 or TRBV12-4 and TRBJ2-2; unclear D gene. With 4 bases removed from V and 5 bases from J, the gap between germline ends came to 8 bases. This CDR3 has 13 amino acids. The CDR3 is CASSSRLTGELFF. CDR3 DNA: TGTGCCAGCAGTTCCCGACTTACCGGGGAGCTGTTTTTT.

As to this clonotype: Possible read error: a much larger clone is one base away. The V gene is TRBV10-3, the J gene TRBJ1-3; TRBD1 aligns across 8 bases. The CDR3 sequence is 16 residues long. CDR1 and CDR2 from the germline V gene are ENHRY and SYGVKD. CDR3 nucleotides: TGTACCATCAGTCGTTTTTCCGGGACAGGTCCCAACACCATATATTTT. This sequence encodes CTISRFSGTGPNTIYF.

This clonotype was detected a few times. V is TRBV12-3 or TRBV12-4 and J is TRBJ1-5; possible D gene TRBD1, 6 bases. There are 15 residues in the CDR3. With 3 bases removed from V and 6 bases from J, the gap between germline ends came to 15 bases. CDR3 in DNA: TGTGCCAGCAGTTTCGCCGGGCAGGGGCTTCAGCCCCAGCATTTT. This encodes CASSFAGQGLQPQHF.

About this clonotype: A read error may produce the germline difference seen at one junction end. J is TRBJ2-2 and V is TRBV5-1, with D possibly being TRBD2 (7 bases). The CDR3 is 15 amino acids. CDR1 is SGHRS, CDR2 YFSETQ, per germline. The CDR3 sequence: CDSRLGGRNTGELFF. CDR3 bases: TGCGACAGCCGCCTGGGGGGGCGGAACACCGGGGAGCTGTTTTTT. The full variable domain, in which reference TRBV5-1 and TRBJ2-2 provide the parts outside the CDR3, is KAGVTQTPRYLIKTRGQQVTLSCSPISGHRSVSWYQQTPGQGLQFLFEYFSETQRNKGNFPGRFSGRQFSNSRSEMNVSTLELGDSALYLCDSRLGGRNTGELFFGEGSRLTVL.

Of note for this clonotype: Since a much larger clone is just one base distant, this may be a read error. Here the CDR3 omits its conserved ending phenylalanine or tryptophan, so a read error is the likely source. The V and J genes are TRBV29-1 and TRBJ1-1; no definite D call. Germline CDR1 SQVTM, CDR2 ANQGSEA. The CDR3 length is 13 residues. V lost 7 bases and J 5 bases, leaving 17 bases between the germline ends. The CDR3 nucleotides read TGCAGCGAAAAGGCGCGTTTAGGAACTGAAGCTTTCCTT. Its translation: CSEKARLGTEAFL.

The sample holds many counts of this clonotype. The genes are TRBV7-2 and TRBJ2-7; D remains unclear. The V gene's germline CDR1 is SGHTA and CDR2 FQGNSA. The CDR3 loop spans 13 amino acids. Between the trimmed V and J ends, which lost 3 bases and 5 bases, there was a span of 11 bases. CDR3 nucleotide sequence: TGTGCCAGCAGCTTCAGTAGCTTCCACGAGCAGTACTTC. Translated: CASSFSSFHEQYF.

This clonotype was seen a few times. The chain links TRBV7-8 to TRBJ1-3; the D gene is possibly TRBD1 (6 bases). The germline V gene has CDR1 SGHVS and CDR2 FQNEAQ. Trimming stripped 5 bases from V and 0 bases from J, with 14 bases between. This CDR3 contains 16 residues. DNA for the CDR3: TGTGCCAGCAGCCCAGGACAGCTTATCTCTGGAAACACCATATATTTT. This gives the protein CASSPGQLISGNTIYF. The full variable domain, with the rest looked up from reference TRBV7-8 and TRBJ1-3, is GAGVSQSPRYKVAKRGQDVALRCDPISGHVSLFWYQQALGQGPEFLTYFQNEAQLDKSGLPSDRFFAERPEGSVSTLKIQRTQQEDSAVYLCASSPGQLISGNTIYFGEGSWLTVV.